A selection of T cell receptor beta chains follows, all from one sample in a study of OX40 agonist ivuxolimab in advanced cancers. Measured with immunoSEQ multiplex PCR; TCRdb has only the in-frame clones, and not every one. Here the sample spans tens of thousands of clones, roughly 89% being singletons. Source: CD4+ or CD8+ T cells sorted from blood, taken in a trial of the OX40 agonist ivuxolimab. These receptors were taken from an adult with an advanced solid tumor such as melanoma, head and neck, liver or kidney cancer. The CDR3 runs from the conserved cysteine through the conserved F or W. D genes are given only for firm matches.

v_call d_call cdr3_length cdr3_aa
TRBV7-3 - 14 CASSLQGMITEQYF
TRBV18 TRBD2 16 CASSLGTSGNSYEQYF
TRBV2 TRBD1 15 CASNLGQVGNQPQHF
TRBV18 - 15 CASSPYGGRNTEAFF
TRBV16 - 17 CASSQWSGGPGNYGYTF
TRBV6-4 TRBD1 14 CASRVDRAKGGYTF
TRBV18 - 15 CASSGGRPDNSPLHF
TRBV6-5 - 13 CASSYQGNAEAFF
TRBV5-1 - 14 CASSFRSNTGELFF
TRBV27 TRBD2 14 CASSLGGGAYEQYF
TRBV6-6 - 14 CASSQAWAGNEQFF
TRBV19 TRBD1 15 CASSPWTGESAEAFF
TRBV28 TRBD1 15 CASSGPGQGTNEQFF
TRBV19 TRBD1 13 CASLYRGNTEAFF
TRBV28 TRBD2 16 CASRPGLAGVSFEQFF
TRBV6-5 - 11 CASSDRNEAFF
TRBV7-8 - 16 CASSLRRWDTNQPQHF
TRBV14 TRBD1 15 CASSQEGRGRYGYTF
TRBV7-6 - 17 CASSPARTGTFNYGYTF
TRBV5-1 - 14 CASSLEDYTDTQYF
TRBV19 - 12 CASSQRDYGYTF
TRBV7-3 TRBD2 16 CASSPPTSGGAREQFF
TRBV19 - 14 CAGLQGLAYNEQFF
TRBV28 - 22 CASRRANNGRIWWDPAPYEQYF
TRBV7-2 TRBD1 14 CASSIRQGSDTQYF
TRBV2 - 14 CASSESQSNQPQHF
TRBV21-1 - 16 CASSKRRGAKGSPLHF
TRBV15 - 16 CATSRETGRPTGELFF
TRBV6-6 - 15 CASGQPQGAKNIQYF
TRBV15 - 14 CATSATGHNEKLFF
TRBV14 - 13 CASSQDENYGYTF
TRBV19 - 13 CASSISYNYEQYF
TRBV5-5 TRBD2 18 CASSLVLGLAGSYHEQYF
TRBV2 - 13 CASNKDGYNEQFF
TRBV5-6 - 15 CASTTTGLWDNEQFF
TRBV7-9 TRBD2 16 CASSHSSGGSYNEQFF
TRBV28 - 17 CASSMTAHAYSNQPQHF
TRBV9 - 13 CASSVTARNEQFF
TRBV25-1 TRBD2 11 CASSMGLAEYF
TRBV6-5 - 15 CASSRQASSGNTIYF
TRBV5-6 - 15 CASSLIRGRAETQYF